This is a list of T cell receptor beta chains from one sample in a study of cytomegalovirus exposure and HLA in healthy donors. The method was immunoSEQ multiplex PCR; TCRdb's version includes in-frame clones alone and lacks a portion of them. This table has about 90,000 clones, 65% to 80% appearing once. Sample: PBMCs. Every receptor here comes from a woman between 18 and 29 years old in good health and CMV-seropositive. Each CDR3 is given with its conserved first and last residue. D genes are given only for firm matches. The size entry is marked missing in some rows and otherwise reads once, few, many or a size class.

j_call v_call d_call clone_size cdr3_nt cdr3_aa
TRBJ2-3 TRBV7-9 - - TGTGCCAGCAGCTTAAGGGGGATTAGCACAGATACGCAGTATTTT CASSLRGISTDTQYF
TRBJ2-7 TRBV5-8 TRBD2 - TGTGCCAGCAGCTTGGCGGGAGGGCCCTACGAGCAGTACTTC CASSLAGGPYEQYF
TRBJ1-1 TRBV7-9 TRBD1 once TGTGCCAGCAGCCACCATGCTGGGGACAGGGGGAAGAACACTGAAGCTTTCTTT CASSHHAGDRGKNTEAFF
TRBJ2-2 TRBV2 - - TGTGCCAGCAGTGTCGTGGCGGCGAACACCGGGGAGCTGTTTTTT CASSVVAANTGELFF
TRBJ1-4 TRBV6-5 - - TGTGCCAGCAGTTACTCGCGGGGAATTAATGAAAAACTGTTTTTT CASSYSRGINEKLFF
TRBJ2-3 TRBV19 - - TGTGCCAGTAGCTACCGGGACTCGGATACGCAGTATTTT CASSYRDSDTQYF
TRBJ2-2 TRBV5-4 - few TGTGCCAGCAGTTTCAGGGCGAACACCGGGGAGCTGTTTTTT CASSFRANTGELFF
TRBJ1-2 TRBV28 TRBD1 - TGTGCCAGCAGTCGGGACAGGGGTAACTATGGCTACACCTTC CASSRDRGNYGYTF
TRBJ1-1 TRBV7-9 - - TGTGCCAGCAGCTTAGTCTCCAGAGGCCCCATGAACACTGAAGCTTTCTTT CASSLVSRGPMNTEAFF
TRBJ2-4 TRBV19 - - TGTGCCAGTAGTATAGGAACAGTAGCCAAAAACATTCAGTACTTC CASSIGTVAKNIQYF
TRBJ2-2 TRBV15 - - TGTGCCACCAGCAGAGATAGGACTACGAACACCGGGGAGCTGTTTTTT CATSRDRTTNTGELFF
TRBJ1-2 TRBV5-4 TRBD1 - TGTGCCAGCAGTAACGTCTACGAGGGGGCTAAGGGTGGCTACACCTTC CASSNVYEGAKGGYTF
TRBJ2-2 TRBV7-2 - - TGTGCCAGCAGCAGTTACAGGGTTTCCGGGGAGCTGTTTTTT CASSSYRVSGELFF
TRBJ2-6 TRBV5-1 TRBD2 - TGCGCCAGCAGCTTGGGACTAGCGGGCTCTGGGGCCAACGTCCTGACTTTC CASSLGLAGSGANVLTF
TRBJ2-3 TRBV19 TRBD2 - TGTGCCAGTAGTGATTCGGCCGCGGGAGGGTGGGTCGGGACAGATACGCAGTATTTT CASSDSAAGGWVGTDTQYF
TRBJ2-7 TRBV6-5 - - TGTGCCAGCACTGGCAGCTCCTACGAGCAGTACTTC CASTGSSYEQYF
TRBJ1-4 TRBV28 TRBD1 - TGTGCCAGCAGTCAGACAGGGGCCAATGAAAAACTGTTTTTT CASSQTGANEKLFF
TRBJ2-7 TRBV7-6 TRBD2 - TGTGCCAGCAGCCCTTACCCTACTAGCGGGTTGACCTACGAGCAGTACTTC CASSPYPTSGLTYEQYF
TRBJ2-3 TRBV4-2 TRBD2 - TGTGCCAGCAGCCTCAGCGGGGGGGTAGATACGCAGTATTTT CASSLSGGVDTQYF
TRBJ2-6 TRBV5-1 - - TGCGCCAGCAGCTTGTTTCGGGTCTCTGGGGCCAACGTCCTGACTTTC CASSLFRVSGANVLTF
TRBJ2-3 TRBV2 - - TGTGCCAGCAGTGTTCTACGGGGAGGCACAGATACGCAGTATTTT CASSVLRGGTDTQYF
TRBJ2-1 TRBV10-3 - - TGTGCCATCGCCCGGGGAGAAAGTGCGAATGAGCAGTTCTTC CAIARGESANEQFF
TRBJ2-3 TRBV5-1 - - TGCGCCAGCAGCTTGGCAACAGATACGCAGTATTTT CASSLATDTQYF
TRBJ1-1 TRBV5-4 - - TGTGCCAGCAGCTCCACAGGGAACCCACCCGCTGAAGCTTTCTTT CASSSTGNPPAEAFF
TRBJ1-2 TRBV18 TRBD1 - TGTGCCAGCTCAACCGACAGGGACTATGGCTACACCTTC CASSTDRDYGYTF
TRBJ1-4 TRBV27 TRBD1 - TGTGCCAGCAGTCCCGGACAGGGGATTGAAAAACTGTTTTTT CASSPGQGIEKLFF
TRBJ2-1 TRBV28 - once TGTGCCAGCAGTTTGGTCCCGGGATGGTACAATGAGCAGTTCTTC CASSLVPGWYNEQFF
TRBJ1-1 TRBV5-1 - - TGCGCCAGCAGCTTCATGAGTAGGAACACTGAAGCTTTCTTT CASSFMSRNTEAFF
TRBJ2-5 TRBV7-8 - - TGTGCCAGCAGCTTTGTCGGGTCTGGGGAGACCCAGTACTTC CASSFVGSGETQYF
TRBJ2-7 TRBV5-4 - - TGTGCCAGCAGCTTTGGTGTAAACCCAGGGGGGTACGAGCAGTACTTC CASSFGVNPGGYEQYF
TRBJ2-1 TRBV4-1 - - TGCGCCAGCAGCCAAGCAGAAAATGAGCAGTTCTTC CASSQAENEQFF
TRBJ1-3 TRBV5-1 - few TGCGCCAGCAGTCTAAACTCCGTTGCGGGTGGAAACACCATATATTTT CASSLNSVAGGNTIYF
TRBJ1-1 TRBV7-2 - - TGTGCCAGCAGCTTAGGAGGTCCCCTAGAAGCTTTCTTT CASSLGGPLEAFF
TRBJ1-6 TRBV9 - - TGTGCCAGCAGCGATCTTAATTCACCCCTCCACTTT CASSDLNSPLHF
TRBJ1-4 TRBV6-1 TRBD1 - TGTGCCAGCAGTGGGGGACAGGGGGCTGAAAAACTGTTTTTT CASSGGQGAEKLFF
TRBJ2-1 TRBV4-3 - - TGCGCCAGCAGCCAAGATAGTCCGGGAGCTCCAGATGAGCAGTTCTTC CASSQDSPGAPDEQFF
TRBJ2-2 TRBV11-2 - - TGTGCCAGCAGCTTAGACCGGAGGTCGGGGACACCGAACACCGGGGAGCTGTTTTTT CASSLDRRSGTPNTGELFF
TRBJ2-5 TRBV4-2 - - TGTGCCAGCAGCCGCCGAAAGGCGGGCCCAGAGACCCAGTACTTC CASSRRKAGPETQYF
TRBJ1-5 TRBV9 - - TGTGCCAGCAGCGTAGGATGGGGGGATGGCAATCAGCCCCAGCATTTT CASSVGWGDGNQPQHF
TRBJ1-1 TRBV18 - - TGTGCCAGCTCACCACCGACAAGCACTGAAGCTTTCTTT CASSPPTSTEAFF
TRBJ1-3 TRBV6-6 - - TGTGCCAGCAGTTACTCAGGGGCTGGAAACACCATATATTTT CASSYSGAGNTIYF
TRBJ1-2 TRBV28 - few TGTGCCAGCTTCAACACAGGGACGAAGGGCTACACCTTC CASFNTGTKGYTF
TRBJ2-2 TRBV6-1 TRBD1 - TGTGCCAGCAGACCCGGACAGGAAGGGAGCGGGGAGCTGTTTTTT CASRPGQEGSGELFF
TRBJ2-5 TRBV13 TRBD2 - TGTGCCAGCAGCCCCACGGGAGGGCTCCAAGAGACCCAGTACTTC CASSPTGGLQETQYF
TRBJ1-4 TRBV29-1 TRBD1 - TGCAGCGTTGATGGACAGGGGAATGAAAAACTGTTTTTT CSVDGQGNEKLFF
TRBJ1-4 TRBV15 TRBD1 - TGTGCCACCAGCAGATATTTAGGACAGGGATATAATGAAAAACTGTTTTTT CATSRYLGQGYNEKLFF
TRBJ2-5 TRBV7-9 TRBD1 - TGTGCCAGCAGCTTTATCAGGGGGAGTAAAGAGACCCAGTACTTC CASSFIRGSKETQYF
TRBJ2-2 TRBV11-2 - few TGTGCCAGCAGCTTAGTGGCAGGGCCCACCGGGGAGCTGTTTTTT CASSLVAGPTGELFF
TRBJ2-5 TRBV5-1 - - TGCGCCAGCAGCTTGACAGGCGGAGAGACCCAGTACTTC CASSLTGGETQYF
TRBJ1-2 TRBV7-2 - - TGTGCCAGCAGCCCGACCGGACTTGGCTACACCTTC CASSPTGLGYTF
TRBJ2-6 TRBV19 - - TGTGCCAGTAGTATCGACGGCTCCGACTTCTCTGGGGCCAACGTCCTGACTTTC CASSIDGSDFSGANVLTF
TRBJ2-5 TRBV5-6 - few TGTGCCAGCCGTCGGAGGGATTGGGAGACCCAGTACTTC CASRRRDWETQYF